This is a list of T cell receptor beta chains from one sample in a study of type 1 regulatory T cells. No antigens are known for them. TCRdb processed the reads anew with MiXCR; each CDR3 protein has one entry. The sample contains approximately 43,000 distinct CDR3 sequences, more than 10% of which appear only once. Sequencing was done on a sample of cultured non-Tr1 T cells, either the whole culture or a sorted T cell fraction (not recorded which). The receptors shown here come from a human donor in good health. Both conserved end residues are trimmed from each CDR3. The order of the fields is D gene, V gene, CDR3 protein. The D gene is left open where the match is weak.

d_call: -
v_call: TRBV6-1
cdr3_aa: ASRDYDGAYEQY

d_call: -
v_call: TRBV28
cdr3_aa: ASISDLLYQPQH

d_call: -
v_call: TRBV21-1
cdr3_aa: ASSKRTAYEQY

d_call: -
v_call: TRBV25-1
cdr3_aa: ASSPRGQGSPYEQY

d_call: -
v_call: TRBV12-3/TRBV12-4
cdr3_aa: ASSYQGSYGYT

d_call: TRBD1
v_call: TRBV7-9
cdr3_aa: ASSVRQGMNTEAF

d_call: -
v_call: TRBV28
cdr3_aa: ASSFGGYGYT

d_call: -
v_call: TRBV6-1
cdr3_aa: ASRGPPSGQPQH

d_call: TRBD2
v_call: TRBV20-1
cdr3_aa: SASLPSGRPDTQY

d_call: -
v_call: TRBV7-2
cdr3_aa: ASTSTHGDTQY

d_call: TRBD1
v_call: TRBV3-1
cdr3_aa: ASSGQGAGNIQY

d_call: -
v_call: TRBV12-3/TRBV12-4
cdr3_aa: ASSLGPGGYT

d_call: -
v_call: TRBV30
cdr3_aa: AWTHLNTGELF

d_call: TRBD2
v_call: TRBV14
cdr3_aa: ANSCGLAGVTGELF

d_call: TRBD1
v_call: TRBV19
cdr3_aa: ASSPLLTGRGGDYGYT

d_call: -
v_call: TRBV9
cdr3_aa: ASSVAGQSYEQY

d_call: -
v_call: TRBV28
cdr3_aa: AIHPGSSGTGELF

d_call: TRBD1
v_call: TRBV12-3/TRBV12-4
cdr3_aa: ASSRTGGSNQPQH

d_call: TRBD2
v_call: TRBV5-1
cdr3_aa: ASSLGGGANIQY

d_call: -
v_call: TRBV7-2
cdr3_aa: ASSHGLRSETQY